This T cell receptor beta chain was found in a study of identical twins (dated by TCRdb to between 2015 and 2016). About the full investigation: TCR alpha and beta repertoires from monozygotic twins, unrelated adults of various ages and cord blood were deep-sequenced to test whether fetal clonotypes persist. Replicate twin experiments were performed at different times using different library preparation protocols to rule out contamination. The investigation overall reported the following: In monozygotic twins, recombination models systematically underestimated out-of-frame TCR alpha sharing, but the models matched the sharing seen between unrelated individuals. Because the same donors could not be followed over many years, the conclusions depended on cross-sectional statistical analysis. Excess twin sharing in beta out-of-frame sequences was weaker because fewer shared sequences lowered the signal-to-noise ratio. Compared with coincidental sharing between unrelated individuals, out-of-frame TCR alpha sequences shared between twins showed an excess of sequences with low generation probability. Fewer insertions were carried by abundant cord blood beta clonotypes; a weaker similar trend was observed in young adult naive repertoires, while no such trend was observed in memory repertoires. Invariant T cells such as MAIT and iNKT could partly confound zero-insertion analyses, although diverse VJ usage argued against such confounding for most clonotypes.

CDR1 is given as SGHKS and CDR2 as YYEKEE, both from the germline V gene (reference sequence). Relative to germline, V is 2 bases shorter and J is 4 bases shorter, with 15 bases between their ends. The cysteine opens and the phenylalanine closes a CDR3 of 15 amino acids. This entry keeps only the CDR3 DNA: 45 bases, framed from base 1. On this clonotype itself: Its cognate antigen has yet to be identified. No base quality values were provided; no much bigger clone lies one nucleotide off.

The library was built by means of 5' RACE. Sequenced using an Illumina HiSeq 2000. A universal primer binding site was added through template switching, and the final cDNA carried a unique molecular identifier so that TCR cDNA molecules could be counted accurately. First-strand cDNA for TCR alpha and beta chains was synthesized from specific primers in the conserved constant-segment region. To control for contamination, each cDNA library was double barcoded with a SMART-Mk sample barcode plus Illumina barcodes. Two successive PCR steps introduced TruSeq adapter sequences along with Illumina sample barcodes. The TCR alpha and beta cDNA libraries were sequenced on the Illumina HiSeq platform using custom primers. In the source study's methods: Raw reads were processed with MiGEC to extract unique molecular identifiers, and MiXCR was used to determine CDR3 positions. Recombination models were inferred per individual with the repgenHMM and IGoR tools using an EM algorithm. Shared clonotype analysis was performed with the tcR package in R, normalizing sharing by the product of cloneset sizes. Out-of-frame nonproductive sequences were analyzed to study raw recombination free of thymic and clonal selection effects. TCRdb reanalyzed the raw reads on its own, using fastp at Q25 for trimming and MiXCR for clone calling, and kept in-frame beta chains. Rows are combined by CDR3 protein, so each entry shows the most common genes and DNA. Here the V and J calls rest on TCRdb's processing, not on the authors' analysis. The sample has around 340,000 distinct CDR3 sequences on record, about 10% of them singletons. Roughly 8.7% of the sample is held by the ten biggest clonotypes.

Every donor in the study was a healthy Caucasian. The researchers also sequenced three unrelated adults who were not twins: a male aged 18 to 29, a male aged 50 to 59, and a female aged 50 to 59. Miltenyi CD45RO+ enrichment and human naive T-cell isolation kits were used to isolate memory (CD45RO+) and naive T cells from PBMC. This TCR came from a woman between 45 and 60 years old in good health. Here the chain combines TRBV5-5 and TRBJ1-2; no D gene call is confident. Specimen: naive T cells sorted from blood. Per the publication, the cell subset or site label means: cells isolated with a human naive T-cell isolation kit. The CDR3 protein is CASSLWAEAIYGYTF. In nucleotide form, the sequence is TGTGCCAGCAGCTTATGGGCAGAAGCAATCTATGGCTACACCTTC.